This T cell receptor beta chain appears in the sequencing data of a study of fetal regulatory T cell absence and autoimmunity. Study context: Without clinical diabetes, IPEX patients showed exocrine pancreas autoimmunity.

General study points: Cord blood and pancreas showed broadly similar TRB gene family usage. In IPEX syndrome, oligoclonal enrichment was read as supporting prenatal antigen-driven autoimmunity in the pancreas. Oligoclonal TCR enrichment in pancreas over cord blood reached over 100-fold for some clones.

Trimming pared 5 bases from V and 1 base from J, leaving 11 bases between. The CDR3 covers 14 residues. Per the germline V gene, CDR1 is MNHEY and CDR2 is SVGAGI. As to this clone: Its target is unknown.

The assay was immunoSEQ multiplex PCR, and TCRdb's table has in-frame clones only and misses some. Among around 45,000 clones listed, around 85% were seen once. This receptor was identified in a newborn boy with IPEX syndrome. The chain couples TRBV6-5 to TRBJ1-1; D is unresolved. Input material: cord blood. Here the CDR3 reads CASSLHAGNTEAFF. The CDR3 DNA is TGTGCCAGCAGTCTACACGCCGGGAACACTGAAGCTTTCTTT.